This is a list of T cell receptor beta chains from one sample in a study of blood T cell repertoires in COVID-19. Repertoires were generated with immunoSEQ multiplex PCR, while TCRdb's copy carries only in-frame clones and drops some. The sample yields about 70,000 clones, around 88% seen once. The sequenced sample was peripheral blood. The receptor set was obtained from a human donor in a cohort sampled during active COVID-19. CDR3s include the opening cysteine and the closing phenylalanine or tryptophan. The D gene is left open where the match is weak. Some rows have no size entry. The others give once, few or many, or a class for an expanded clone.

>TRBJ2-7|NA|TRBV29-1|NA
CSVSHRGHEQYF
TGCAGCGTTTCCCATCGCGGGCACGAGCAGTACTTC
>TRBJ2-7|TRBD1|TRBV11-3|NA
CASSSAGDRGHEQYF
TGTGCCAGCAGCTCGGCTGGGGACAGGGGCCACGAGCAGTACTTC
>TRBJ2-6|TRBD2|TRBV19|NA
CASSIMGAGVSGANVLTF
TGTGCCAGTAGTATTATGGGTGCGGGGGTCTCTGGGGCCAACGTCCTGACTTTC
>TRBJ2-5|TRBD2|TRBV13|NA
CASSLTSGHQETQYF
TGTGCCAGCAGCTTAACTAGCGGACACCAAGAGACCCAGTACTTC
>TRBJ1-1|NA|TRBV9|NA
CASSVALDTEAFF
TGTGCCAGCAGCGTAGCTCTTGACACTGAAGCTTTCTTT
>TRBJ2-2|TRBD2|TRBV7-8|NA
CASSWTSWVAGELFF
TGTGCCAGCAGCTGGACTAGTTGGGTCGCCGGGGAGCTGTTTTTT
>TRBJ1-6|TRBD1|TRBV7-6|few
CASSAEQGAESSPLHF
TGTGCCAGCAGCGCCGAACAGGGGGCGGAAAGTTCACCCCTCCACTTT
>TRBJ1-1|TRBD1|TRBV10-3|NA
CAISRDRGQTEAFF
TGTGCCATCAGTCGGGACAGGGGGCAGACTGAAGCTTTCTTT
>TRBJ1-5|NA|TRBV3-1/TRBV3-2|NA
CASSQSSINQPQHF
TGTGCCAGCAGCCAATCTAGCATCAATCAGCCCCAGCATTTT
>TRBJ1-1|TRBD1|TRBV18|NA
CASSPRQGEAFF
TGTGCCAGCTCACCCAGACAGGGCGAAGCTTTCTTT
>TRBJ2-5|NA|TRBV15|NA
CATSRPHRGKQETQYF
TGTGCCACCAGCAGACCCCATAGGGGGAAACAAGAGACCCAGTACTTC
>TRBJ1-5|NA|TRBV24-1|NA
CATSDHGRAGNQPQHF
TGTGCCACCAGTGACCATGGGAGAGCCGGCAATCAGCCCCAGCATTTT
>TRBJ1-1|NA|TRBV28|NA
CASSRTRQLNTEAFF
TGTGCCAGCAGCCGCACTCGACAGCTGAACACTGAAGCTTTCTTT
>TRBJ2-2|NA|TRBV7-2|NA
CASSPPKNTGELFF
TGTGCCAGCAGCCCCCCAAAGAACACCGGGGAGCTGTTTTTT
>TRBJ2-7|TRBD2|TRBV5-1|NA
CASSISGLASGEEQYF
TGCGCCAGCAGCATTTCGGGGTTGGCTAGCGGGGAAGAGCAGTACTTC
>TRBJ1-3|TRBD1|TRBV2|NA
CASTPETGPGNTIYF
TGTGCCAGCACCCCAGAGACAGGGCCAGGAAACACCATATATTTT
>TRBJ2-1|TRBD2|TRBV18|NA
CASSPGLAGEGYEQFF
TGTGCCAGCTCACCGGGACTAGCGGGGGAGGGCTATGAGCAGTTCTTC
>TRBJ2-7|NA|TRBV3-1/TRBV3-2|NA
CASSQDLGGASYEQYF
TGTGCCAGCAGCCAAGATCTGGGAGGTGCCTCCTACGAGCAGTACTTC